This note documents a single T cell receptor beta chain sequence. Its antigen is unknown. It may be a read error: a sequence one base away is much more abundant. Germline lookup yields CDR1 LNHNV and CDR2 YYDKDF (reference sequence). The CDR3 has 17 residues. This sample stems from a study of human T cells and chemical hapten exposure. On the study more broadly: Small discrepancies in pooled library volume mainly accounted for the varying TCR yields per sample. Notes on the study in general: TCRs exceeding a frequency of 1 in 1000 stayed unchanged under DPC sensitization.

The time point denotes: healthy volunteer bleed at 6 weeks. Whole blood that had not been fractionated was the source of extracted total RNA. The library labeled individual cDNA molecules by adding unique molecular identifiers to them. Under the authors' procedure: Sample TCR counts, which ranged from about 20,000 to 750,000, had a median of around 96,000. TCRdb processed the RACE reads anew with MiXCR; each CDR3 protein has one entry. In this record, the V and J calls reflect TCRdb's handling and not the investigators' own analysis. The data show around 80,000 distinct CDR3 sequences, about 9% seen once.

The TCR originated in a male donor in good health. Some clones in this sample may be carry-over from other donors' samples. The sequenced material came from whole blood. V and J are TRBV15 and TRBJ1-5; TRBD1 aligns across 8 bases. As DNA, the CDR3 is TGTGCCACCAGCATCGACAGGGGTGTAGCGAGCAATCAGCCCCAGAATTTT. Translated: CATSIDRGVASNQPQNF.